The rows below give T cell receptor beta chains drawn from one sample of a study of T cell repertoires in cytomegalovirus infection. TCRdb re-called the reads with MiXCR, one entry per CDR3 protein. Of more than 400,000 distinct CDR3 sequences listed, about 25% are singletons. The sequencing input was PBMCs. These receptors were collected from a human donor in good health (CMV status not recorded). Some clones in this sample may be carry-over from other donors' samples. The CDR3 runs from the conserved cysteine through the conserved F or W. The D gene is left open where the match is weak. Expanded clones get a size class; other rows say once, few or many, or leave the size out.

-	few	TRBV30	TRBJ1-2	TGTGCCTGGACGGGAGGGGCAGACTATGGCTACACCTTC	CAWTGGADYGYTF
-	-	TRBV27	TRBJ2-1	TGTGCCAGCAGTAACCGCGTGGACGCGAGCCCTTACAATGAGCAGTTCTTC	CASSNRVDASPYNEQFF
TRBD1	-	TRBV5-8	TRBJ2-2	TGTGCCAGCGATCCACAGGGGTTTGGGAACACCGGGGAGCTGTTTTTT	CASDPQGFGNTGELFF
TRBD1	-	TRBV4-3	TRBJ2-7	TGCGCCAGCAGCCATTCCGGGACAGGGGCCTACGAGCAGTACTTC	CASSHSGTGAYEQYF
-	few	TRBV24-1	TRBJ1-5	TGTGCCACCAGTGATTTGGGGGGGCCGGACAATCAGCCCCAGCATTTT	CATSDLGGPDNQPQHF
TRBD2	-	TRBV28	TRBJ2-1	TGTGCCAGCAGTTTTACCCTAGCGGGAGGGCTACAGGAGCAGTTCTTC	CASSFTLAGGLQEQFF
-	many	TRBV7-2	TRBJ2-3	TGTGCCAGCAGTACATATAAACACACAGATACGCAGTATTTT	CASSTYKHTDTQYF
TRBD1	-	TRBV2	TRBJ1-2	TGTGCCAGCAGGAAGGGACAGGGGAGGAGAGGGTATGGCTACACCTTC	CASRKGQGRRGYGYTF
-	many	TRBV7-2	TRBJ2-5	TGTGCCAGCAGCTTAATTGGACAGTTGCAAGTGGAGACCCAGTACTTC	CASSLIGQLQVETQYF
-	many	TRBV12-3/TRBV12-4	TRBJ1-5	TGTGCCAGCAGTTTAGGGAGCCCTAGAGGCCAGCCCCAGCATTTT	CASSLGSPRGQPQHF
-	few	TRBV7-9	TRBJ2-3	TGTGCCAGCAGCCGATACCTCCTGAGCACAGATACGCAGTATTTT	CASSRYLLSTDTQYF
-	-	TRBV11-2	TRBJ2-1	TGTGCCAGCAGCTTAGCGAACAATGAGCAGTTCTTC	CASSLANNEQFF
-	few	TRBV7-2	TRBJ1-2	TGTGCCAGCAGCTTATCTCCAGGGTCGTCGTATGGCTACACCTTC	CASSLSPGSSYGYTF
-	-	TRBV2	TRBJ2-2	TGTGCCAGCAACGACCCTGGGAACACCGGGGAGCTGTTTTTT	CASNDPGNTGELFF
TRBD2	medium-sized	TRBV7-8	TRBJ2-1	TGTGCCAGCAGCCCGGATTTGGGACTAGGAAACAATGAGCAGTTCTTC	CASSPDLGLGNNEQFF
-	few	TRBV4-1	TRBJ2-4	TGCGCCAGCAGCCCCCGTTCGAGAGGCGACATTCAGTACTTC	CASSPRSRGDIQYF
-	-	TRBV12-3/TRBV12-4	TRBJ2-4	TGTGCCAGCAGCGGACAAAGGGCCAAAAACATTCAGTACTTC	CASSGQRAKNIQYF
-	few	TRBV5-1	TRBJ2-5	TGCGCCAGCAGCGATACCTCGGAGACCCAGTACTTC	CASSDTSETQYF
-	many	TRBV7-2	TRBJ2-1	TGTGCCAGCAGCCGACGGGGGCGGAACAATGAGCAGTTCTTC	CASSRRGRNNEQFF
-	-	TRBV15	TRBJ2-1	TGTGCCACCAGCAGAGGCTCGGCAGGGCGTGACAATGAGCAGTTCTTC	CATSRGSAGRDNEQFF
-	-	TRBV18	TRBJ2-2	TGTGCCAGCTCACCAGTGGCTGGCAGCGGAACCGGGGAGCTGTTTTTT	CASSPVAGSGTGELFF
-	-	TRBV29-1	TRBJ1-2	TGCAGCGTTGAATTCAGGGGTCACGGCTACACCTTC	CSVEFRGHGYTF
TRBD2	many	TRBV6-1	TRBJ2-7	TGTGCCAGAACCATAGAGGTTAGCGGGGGGTCCTACGAGCAGTACTTC	CARTIEVSGGSYEQYF
-	few	TRBV27	TRBJ2-4	TGTGCCAGCAGTTCCACTAAACTAGCTTTGACGGCCAAAAACATTCAGTACTTC	CASSSTKLALTAKNIQYF
-	few	TRBV11-3	TRBJ1-3	TGTGCCAGCATCTTCTCGCCTCTCTCTGGAAACACCATATATTTT	CASIFSPLSGNTIYF
-	-	TRBV6-5	TRBJ1-1	TGTGCCAGCAGTTACGGGAAGGGGACTGAAGCTTTCTTT	CASSYGKGTEAFF
TRBD2	many	TRBV7-2	TRBJ2-2	TGTGCCAGCAGCTTCCGGGCAGGGAGGGACACCGGGGAGCTGTTTTTT	CASSFRAGRDTGELFF
TRBD2	-	TRBV19	TRBJ2-2	TGTGCCAGTAACGAACGGGAGGGCGTTGGAGGGGAGCTGTTTTTT	CASNEREGVGGELFF
-	-	TRBV20-1	TRBJ2-7	TGCAGTGCTAGAGGAGAGAACTCCTACGAGCAGTACTTC	CSARGENSYEQYF
TRBD2	few	TRBV7-2	TRBJ2-3	TGTGCCAGCAGCGAAGAACTAGCGGGGAGCACAGATACGCAGTATTTT	CASSEELAGSTDTQYF
TRBD1	-	TRBV4-3	TRBJ1-2	TGCGCCAGCAGCCAAAACTTTGTAAACAGGGGGGGCTATGGCTACACCTTC	CASSQNFVNRGGYGYTF
-	-	TRBV29-1	TRBJ2-2	TGCAGCGTTGCGTGGGGGAACACCGGGGAGCTGTTTTTT	CSVAWGNTGELFF
-	few	TRBV7-2	TRBJ2-1	TGTGCCAGCAGCCCTACTCGGACTTACTCACACAATGAGCAGTTCTTC	CASSPTRTYSHNEQFF
TRBD2	few	TRBV20-1	TRBJ2-1	TGCAGTGCCGCGAGAATTAGACTAGCGGGCCCATACAATGAGCAGTTCTTC	CSAARIRLAGPYNEQFF
-	-	TRBV27	TRBJ2-1	TGTGCCAGCAGTTTAAGGGACCCAGTTTACAATGAGCAGTTCTTC	CASSLRDPVYNEQFF
-	-	TRBV18	TRBJ2-1	TGTGCCAGCTCTCCAAGGGGAGATCCAATAGGTTTGGGCAATGAGCAGTTCTTC	CASSPRGDPIGLGNEQFF
TRBD2	-	TRBV6-6	TRBJ2-1	TGTGCCAGCAGTTACTTCATACTAGCGGGGCCCTACAATGAGCAGTTCTTC	CASSYFILAGPYNEQFF
TRBD2	many	TRBV7-9	TRBJ2-1	TGTGCCAGCAGCTTAGGGCAGGCGGGAGGGCCGTTCCTCGAGTTCTTC	CASSLGQAGGPFLEFF
-	few	TRBV4-1	TRBJ1-1	TGCGCCAGCAGCCAAGGCCGTGGGGGCAGTGAAGCTTTCTTT	CASSQGRGGSEAFF
-	-	TRBV12-3/TRBV12-4	TRBJ1-2	TGTGCCAGCAGCCCCATGGGACAACCTAACTATGGCTACACCTTC	CASSPMGQPNYGYTF
-	-	TRBV12-3/TRBV12-4	TRBJ1-5	TGTGCCAGCAGTAGGAGCAATAGCAATCAGCCCCAGCATTTT	CASSRSNSNQPQHF
-	-	TRBV20-1	TRBJ2-5	TGCAGTGCTAGTGCCCCGGGGACCCAGTACTTC	CSASAPGTQYF
-	many	TRBV7-2	TRBJ1-1	TGTGCCAGCAGCTTAGGGGAGGGGGGAGCCTATGAAGCTTTCTTT	CASSLGEGGAYEAFF
TRBD2	few	TRBV7-2	TRBJ2-1	TGTGCCAGCAGCGCCCGGACTAGCGGGAGCAATGAGCAGTTCTTC	CASSARTSGSNEQFF
TRBD2	-	TRBV12-3/TRBV12-4	TRBJ2-3	TGTGCCAGCAGACGCTCCGGGACTAGCGGTGGATGGGATACGCAGTATTTT	CASRRSGTSGGWDTQYF
TRBD2	few	TRBV20-1	TRBJ2-7	TGCAGTGCGTGGGCTAGCGGGAGTGTTTACGAGCAGTACTTC	CSAWASGSVYEQYF
TRBD1	-	TRBV12-3/TRBV12-4	TRBJ2-5	TGTGCCAGCAGTCCGCCCGGGACAGCCCTGGGTACCCAGTACTTC	CASSPPGTALGTQYF